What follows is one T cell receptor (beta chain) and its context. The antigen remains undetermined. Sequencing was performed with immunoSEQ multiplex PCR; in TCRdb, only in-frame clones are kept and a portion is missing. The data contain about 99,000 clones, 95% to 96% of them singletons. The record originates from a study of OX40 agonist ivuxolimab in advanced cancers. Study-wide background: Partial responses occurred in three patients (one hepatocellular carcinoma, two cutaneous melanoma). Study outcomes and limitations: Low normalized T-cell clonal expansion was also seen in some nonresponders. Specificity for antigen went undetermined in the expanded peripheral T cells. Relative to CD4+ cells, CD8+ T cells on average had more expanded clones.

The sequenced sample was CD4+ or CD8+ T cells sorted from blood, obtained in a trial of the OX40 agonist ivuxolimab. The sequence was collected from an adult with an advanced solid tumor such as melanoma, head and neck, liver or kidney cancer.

CDR3 loop: CASKQGASGYTF. CDR3 coding DNA: TGTGCCAGCAAACAGGGGGCGAGTGGCTACACCTTC. This sequence joins TRBV19 and TRBJ1-2; 9 bases are a match to TRBD1. V was clipped by 9 bases and J by 7 bases; unmatched bases: 6. CDR1 is LNHDA, CDR2 SQIVND, per germline (reference sequence). CDR3 length: 12 amino acids.